The 10 T cell receptor beta chains below were found in one sample sequenced in a study of blood T cell repertoires in COVID-19. Repertoires were generated with immunoSEQ multiplex PCR, while TCRdb's copy carries only in-frame clones and drops some. Seen here are about 160,000 clones, roughly 84% observed once, and the top ten hold less than 2.5%. Sample: peripheral blood. These receptors were taken from a man between 65 and 79 years old with acute or convalescent COVID-19.

The CDR3 is CASSLSGGTSYEQYF. The CDR3 nucleotides are TGCGCCAGCAGCTTGTCGGGGGGTACCTCCTACGAGCAGTACTTC. This rearrangement joins TRBV5-1 to TRBJ2-7; TRBD2 aligns across 7 bases. V trimming: 1 base; J trimming: 0 bases; junction bases outside the gene matches: 4. Germline CDR1 reads SGHRS; CDR2 reads YFSETQ. This CDR3 is built from 15 residues.

This sequence joins TRBV5-5 and TRBJ2-5, with TRBD2 as a possible D gene (6 bases). The CDR3 has 15 amino acids. V was trimmed by 4 bases and J by 1 base, leaving 14 bases between them. Per germline, CDR1 SGHKS and CDR2 YYEKEE (reference sequence). CDR3 region: CASSPRGRTQETQYF. The CDR3 nucleotides are TGTGCCAGCAGCCCCCGGGGGAGAACCCAAGAGACCCAGTACTTC.

V usage is TRBV18 and J usage is TRBJ2-7; 8 bases map to TRBD2. The CDR3 extends over 17 amino acids. The V gene end was trimmed by 2 bases and the J gene end by 2 bases; junction bases not matched to a gene: 11. The V gene's germline CDR1 is KGHSH and CDR2 LQKENI. In DNA form, the CDR3 reads TGTGCCAGCTCACCATCGCTAGCGGGTTTTCTCGCCTACGAGCAGTACTTC. This sequence encodes CASSPSLAGFLAYEQYF.

This chain links TRBV30 with TRBJ2-3, with D maybe TRBD1 (5 bases). CDR1 GTSNPN and CDR2 SVGIG come from the germline V gene (reference sequence). This CDR3 spans 16 amino acids. The V end was cut by 2 bases, the J end by 2 bases, with 17 bases between. The CDR3 region is CAWSPRERMYTDTQYF. The CDR3 DNA reads as TGTGCCTGGAGTCCCAGGGAAAGGATGTACACAGATACGCAGTATTTT.

The V and J genes are TRBV28 and TRBJ2-1, with D perhaps matching TRBD1 (6 bases). Trimming removed 6 bases at V and 7 bases at J, with 16 bases between. The CDR3 loop spans 14 amino acids. The germline CDR1 and CDR2 sequences are MDHEN and SYDVKM. The CDR3 region is CASSSVLRGNEQFF. CDR3 nucleotide sequence: TGTGCCAGCAGCTCCGTCTTAAGGGGGAATGAGCAGTTCTTC.

The chain employs TRBV19 and TRBJ2-1; 10 bases line up with TRBD1. The CDR3 consists of 14 residues. Germline lookup yields CDR1 LNHDA and CDR2 SQIVND (reference sequence). The trim removed 11 bases at V and 5 bases at J, leaving 9 bases unmatched. The chain's CDR3 is CAGSTGGENNEQFF. The CDR3 DNA sequence: TGTGCCGGCTCGACAGGGGGCGAGAACAATGAGCAGTTCTTC.

The CDR3, as DNA: TGTGCGCCGCGCTGGGGGAAGCGGGATTCCTACGAGCAGTACTTC. It translates to CAPRWGKRDSYEQYF. V and J are TRBV10-3 and TRBJ2-7, with 7 positions matching TRBD2. Germline CDR1 is ENHRY and CDR2 is SYGVKD. The CDR3 extends over 15 amino acids.

The rearrangement uses TRBV6-4 and TRBJ1-5; TRBD1 matches at 10 bases. J gave up 10 bases and V 3 bases, and 18 bases lay outside the gene matches. In germline, CDR1 is MRHNA, CDR2 SNTAGT. CDR3 length equals 18 residues. CDR3 coding DNA: TGTGCCAGCAGTGAACACCGACCGGGACAGGGGACCTTTTGTCCCCAGCATTTT. Its translation: CASSEHRPGQGTFCPQHF.

This chain uses TRBV5-1 with TRBJ1-1; TRBD1 agrees at 8 bases. Germline V gene sequence: CDR1 SGHRS, CDR2 YFSETQ. Trimming cost V 2 bases and J 1 base; bases outside gene matches: 4. The CDR3 runs 15 residues. The CDR3 DNA sequence: TGCGCCAGCAGCTTTTCCGGGACAGGGAACACTGAAGCTTTCTTT. Translation: CASSFSGTGNTEAFF.

This clone has only a few counts. The CDR3 nucleotides read TGTGCCAGCAGTTACGCGGCTAGCGGGAACCGCTACAATGAGCAGTTCTTC. Protein: CASSYAASGNRYNEQFF. V gene TRBV6-2 or TRBV6-3 combines with J gene TRBJ2-1; 9 bases line up with TRBD2. The CDR3 has 17 amino acids. Germline V gives CDR1 MNHEY, CDR2 SVGEGT. J was trimmed by 3 bases and V by 2 bases; bases with no gene match: 8.